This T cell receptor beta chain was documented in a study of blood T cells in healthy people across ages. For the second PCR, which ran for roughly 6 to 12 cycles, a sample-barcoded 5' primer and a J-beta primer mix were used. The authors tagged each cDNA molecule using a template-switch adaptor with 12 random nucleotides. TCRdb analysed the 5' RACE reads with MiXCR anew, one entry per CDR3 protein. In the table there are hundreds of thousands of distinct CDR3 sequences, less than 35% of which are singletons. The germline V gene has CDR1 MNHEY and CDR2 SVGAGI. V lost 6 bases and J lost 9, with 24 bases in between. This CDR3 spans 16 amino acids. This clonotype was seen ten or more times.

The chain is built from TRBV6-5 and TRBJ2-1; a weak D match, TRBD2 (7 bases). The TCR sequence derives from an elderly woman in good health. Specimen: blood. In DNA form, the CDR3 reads TGTGCCAGCAGCCATAGGGTTCGAGGGGGGGCGGGTGAGCAGTTCTTC. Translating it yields CASSHRVRGGAGEQFF.